This entry features one TCR beta chain sequence. The sample comes from a study of shared clonotypes between healthy human individuals. The data were produced by immunoSEQ multiplex PCR, yet TCRdb's version contains in-frame clones alone and is incomplete. Of about 2.2 million clones in the sample, about 94% were seen once. Cells designated naive CD8 were CD45RO-negative and were positively selected for CCR7, with terminally differentiated effector memory CD45RA+ cells excluded. The sample was naive CD8+ T cells from PBMCs. The source is a young man in good health. Some clones in this sample may be carry-over from other donors' samples.

The CDR3 DNA reads TGTGCCAGCAGCGGACTGAACCCTAACTATGGCTACACCTTC. This gives the protein CASSGLNPNYGYTF. The rearrangement uses TRBV27 and TRBJ1-2; no clear D. The CDR3 extends over 14 amino acids. Germline V lookup: CDR1 MNHEY, CDR2 SMNVEV (reference sequence). The V gene lost 6 bases and the J gene lost 0 bases, with 11 bases spanning the gap.